Reported below is one T cell receptor beta chain. Antigen unknown. Other nucleotide sequences from this sample produce the same CDR3. TCRdb's table, derived via immunoSEQ multiplex PCR, lists solely in-frame clones and lacks some. The sample includes about 130,000 clones, 90% to 95% of them seen just once. The data were taken from a study of T cell responses to AZD1222 COVID-19 vaccine. Points from the study as a whole: The donor cohort was predominantly white British with a female majority, and clonal diversity may have been underestimated. Reportedly, nearly half of unique spike TCRs recognized epitopes outside B.1.351/B.1.1.7 mutations. Spike-specific TCR breadth and depth were elevated following two AZD1222 doses.

Germline CDR1 reads MDHEN; CDR2 reads SYDVKM. V trimming: 2 bases; J trimming: 3 bases; junction bases outside the gene matches: 4. This CDR3 comprises 14 residues. The chain employs TRBV28 and TRBJ2-7, with 7 bases aligning to TRBD2. This sequence originates from an adult who received the AZD1222 COVID-19 vaccine. The sequenced sample was peripheral blood, obtained 28 days after the second AZD1222 dose. The CDR3 region is CASSLGGGLYEQYF. The CDR3 nucleotides are TGTGCCAGCAGTTTAGGCGGGGGTCTCTACGAGCAGTACTTC. The whole variable domain, filled in from reference TRBV28 and TRBJ2-7, reads DVKVTQSSRYLVKRTGEKVFLECVQDMDHENMFWYRQDPGLGLRLIYFSYDVKMKEKGDIPEGYSVSREKKERFSLILESASTNQTSMYLCASSLGGGLYEQYFGPGTRLTVT.